This T cell receptor beta chain emerged from a study of blood T cell repertoires in COVID-19. Study-wide context: Acute and convalescent COVID-19 samples came from the United States, Italy and Spain. The cDNA or gDNA used as material had been derived from T cells, B-cell-depleted T cells, or PBMCs.

Participants had their cohort set by participant-reported clinical history. CDR3 size: 15 residues. CDR1 and CDR2 from the germline V gene are LNHDA and SQIVND (reference sequence). The junction had 5 bases not matched to a gene; V was cut back by 5 bases and J by 6 bases. TCRdb's table, derived via immunoSEQ multiplex PCR, lists solely in-frame clones and lacks some. Of about 160,000 clones listed, around nine tenths are singletons. V and J are TRBV19 and TRBJ1-5; 12 bases are a match to TRBD1. Sequencing input: PBMCs or T cells enriched from blood (not recorded which). The sequence was obtained from a woman in her forties or fifties who had recovered from COVID-19. DNA of the CDR3: TGTGCCAGTAGTGTGGGACAGGGGGCCCCTCAGCCCCAGCATTTT. It is translated as CASSVGQGAPQPQHF.